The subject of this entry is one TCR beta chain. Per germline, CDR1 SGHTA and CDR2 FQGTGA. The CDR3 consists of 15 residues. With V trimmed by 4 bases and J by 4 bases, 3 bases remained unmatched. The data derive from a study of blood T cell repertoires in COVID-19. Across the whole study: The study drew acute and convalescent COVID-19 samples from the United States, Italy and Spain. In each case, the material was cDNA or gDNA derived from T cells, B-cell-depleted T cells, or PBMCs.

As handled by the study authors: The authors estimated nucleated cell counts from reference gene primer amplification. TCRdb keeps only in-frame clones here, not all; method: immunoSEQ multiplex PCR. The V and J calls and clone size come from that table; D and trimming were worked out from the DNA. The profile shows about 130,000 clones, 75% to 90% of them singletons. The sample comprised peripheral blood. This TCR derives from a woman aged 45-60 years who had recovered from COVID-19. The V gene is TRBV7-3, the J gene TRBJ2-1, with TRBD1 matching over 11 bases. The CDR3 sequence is CASSSGTGGYNEQFF. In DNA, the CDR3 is TGTGCCAGCAGCTCTGGGACAGGGGGTTACAATGAGCAGTTCTTC.